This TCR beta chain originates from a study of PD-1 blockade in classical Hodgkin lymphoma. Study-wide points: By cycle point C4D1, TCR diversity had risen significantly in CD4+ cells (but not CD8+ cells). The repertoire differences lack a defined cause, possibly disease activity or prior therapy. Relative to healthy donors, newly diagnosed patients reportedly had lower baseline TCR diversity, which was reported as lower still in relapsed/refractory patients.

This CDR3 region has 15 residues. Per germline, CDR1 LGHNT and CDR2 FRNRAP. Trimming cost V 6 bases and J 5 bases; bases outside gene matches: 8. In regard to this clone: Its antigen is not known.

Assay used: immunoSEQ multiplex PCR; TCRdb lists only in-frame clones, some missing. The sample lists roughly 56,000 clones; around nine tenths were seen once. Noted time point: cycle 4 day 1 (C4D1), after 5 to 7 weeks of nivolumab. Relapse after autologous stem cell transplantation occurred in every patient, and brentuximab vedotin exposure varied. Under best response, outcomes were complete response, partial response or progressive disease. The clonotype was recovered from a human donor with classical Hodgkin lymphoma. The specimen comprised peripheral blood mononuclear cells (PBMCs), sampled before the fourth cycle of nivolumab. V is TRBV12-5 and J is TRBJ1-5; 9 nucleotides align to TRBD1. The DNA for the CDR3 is TGTGCTAGTGGGGGGGACAGGGCCCTCCATCAGCCCCAGCATTTT. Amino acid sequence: CASGGDRALHQPQHF.